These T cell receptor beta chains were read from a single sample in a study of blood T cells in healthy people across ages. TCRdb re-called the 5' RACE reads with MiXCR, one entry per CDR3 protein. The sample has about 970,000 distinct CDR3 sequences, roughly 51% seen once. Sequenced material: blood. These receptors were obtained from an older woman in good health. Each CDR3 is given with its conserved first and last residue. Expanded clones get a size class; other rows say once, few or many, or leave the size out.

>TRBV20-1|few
CSARDSGRPQETQYF
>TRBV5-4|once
CASSPGPAEFEQYF
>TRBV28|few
CASSSSGLGAGVIDTQYF
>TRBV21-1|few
CANKNPNRDTTYEQYF
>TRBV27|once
CASTRLAGGPRGYEQYF
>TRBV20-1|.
CSATGLAGAYYEQYF
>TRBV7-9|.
CASSPKGHAPGELFF
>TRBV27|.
CASRLAGRGSWYF
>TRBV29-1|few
CSAVAQASYEQYF
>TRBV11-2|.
CASSLSRATQYF
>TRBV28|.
CASSSLGAAQETQYF
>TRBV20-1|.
CSASLIRGGSNQPQHF
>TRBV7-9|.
CASSPDREVGFTYNEQFF
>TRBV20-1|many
CSAIEETQYF
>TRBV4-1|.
CASSQERLQVDEQYF
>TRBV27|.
CASSLLGTSGRPLSYNEQFF
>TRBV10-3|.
CATGLGGNNEQFF
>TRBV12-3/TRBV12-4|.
CASSLRGRLRNEQFF
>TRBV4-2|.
CASSVGRGNEKLFF
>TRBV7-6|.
CASSATLGPETQYF
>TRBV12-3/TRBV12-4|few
CASSPGAVSFYEQYF
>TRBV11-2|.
CASSAARENTEAFF
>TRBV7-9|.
CASSPGLAGVWADTQYF
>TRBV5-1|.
CASSRVTGSSGANVLTF
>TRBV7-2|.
CASSFPELTDYGYTF
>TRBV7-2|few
CASSPRGPAGYTF
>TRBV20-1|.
CSARARTSPDTQYF
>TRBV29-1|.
CSVAQDRSNQPQHF
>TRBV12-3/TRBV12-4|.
CASSFDLQGTTQYF
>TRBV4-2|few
CASSQQGGGNYGYTF
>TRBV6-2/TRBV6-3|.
CASLRTGQFYEQYF
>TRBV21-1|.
CASSKDRGQMLNSYNSPLHF
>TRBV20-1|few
CSGLVYNEQFF
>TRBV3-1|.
CASGKNRRNQPQHF
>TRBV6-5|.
CASSYGQGFDEQYF
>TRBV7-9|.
CASGPGGETDTQYF
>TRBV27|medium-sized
CASSPTAAGEQYF
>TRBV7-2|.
CASSLLTAPNIQYF
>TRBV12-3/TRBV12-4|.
CAIIRGGLAHTF
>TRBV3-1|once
CASSHAGSDTIYF
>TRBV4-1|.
CASSQPTPYEQYF
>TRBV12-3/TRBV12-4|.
CASTHGASGANVLTF
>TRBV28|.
CASGTGPFYGYTF
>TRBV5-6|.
CASSFKGGGYEQYF
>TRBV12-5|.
CASGSGSSYTDAQYF
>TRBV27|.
CASSYSLAGVIHNEQFF
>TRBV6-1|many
CASSTTSSDPDTQYF
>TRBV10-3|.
CPIGLASTDTQYF
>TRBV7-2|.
CAGSLAAVSTDTQYF
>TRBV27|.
CASSSTPNQPQHF
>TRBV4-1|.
CASSQSSWQGTQYF
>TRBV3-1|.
CASSQQLAANEQFF
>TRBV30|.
CAWSVLAGVGEQFF